This TCR beta chain is drawn from a study of blood T cell repertoires in COVID-19. Background on the study: The study drew acute and convalescent COVID-19 samples from the United States, Italy and Spain. PBMCs, B-cell-depleted T cells, or T cells were the source of the cDNA or gDNA that made up the material.

The CDR3 runs 13 residues. CDR1 is KGHSH, CDR2 LQKENI, per germline. The V segment lost 3 bases and the J segment 11 bases; nucleotides outside the gene matches: 4. In this sample, this clone turned up once. In the authors' workflow: Cell counts per sample came from amplifying reference gene primers. Using immunoSEQ multiplex PCR, the repertoire was profiled, and TCRdb retains in-frame clones only, with some absent. That table supplies the V and J calls and clone size; D and trimming were determined from the DNA. Of roughly 250,000 clones in the sample, roughly 90% are singletons; the top ten hold 7.2%.

The chain recombines TRBV18 with TRBJ1-4, with TRBD1 matching 9 bases. The receptor's source is a man aged 55 to 69 who had recovered from COVID-19. Sequencing was carried out using peripheral blood. In DNA, the CDR3 is TGTGCCAGCTCACCGGGACAGGGCCAGAAACTGTTTTTT. This sequence encodes CASSPGQGQKLFF.